This entry lists 2 T cell receptor beta chains sequenced from one sample in a study of blood T cell repertoires in COVID-19. The repertoire was sequenced with immunoSEQ multiplex PCR; TCRdb's copy has only in-frame clones and lacks some. The sample yields some 180,000 clones, approximately 90% seen once. Material: peripheral blood. The receptors originated from a man aged 18 to 29 with COVID-19, enrolled during active disease.

The rearrangement joins TRBV4-1 to TRBJ2-7, with unresolved D. From germline, CDR1 is MGHRA and CDR2 YSYEKL. V lost 5 bases and J lost 1, with 12 bases in between. The CDR3 length is 14 residues. CDR3: CASSKSQKSYEQYF. The CDR3 DNA sequence: TGCGCCAGCAGCAAAAGTCAGAAATCCTACGAGCAGTACTTC.

The V gene is TRBV9, the J gene TRBJ2-7, with 11 bases lining up with TRBD1. The CDR3 is 14 residues long. The V gene's germline CDR1 is SGDLS and CDR2 YYNGEE. Trimming took 3 bases from V and 7 from J; bases not matched to a gene: 6. The CDR3 DNA sequence: TGTGCCAGCAGCGAAGGACAGGGGGCGGGTGAGCAGTACTTC. Translating it yields CASSEGQGAGEQYF.